This paragraph reports one TCR beta chain. The target antigen is unknown. Primers: 60 Vbeta forward and 13 Jbeta reverse. TCRdb's table, derived via immunoSEQ multiplex PCR, lists solely in-frame clones and lacks some. The sample shows 100,000 to 150,000 clones, about two thirds of them seen only once. Per germline, CDR1 MNHEY and CDR2 SVGAGI. The CDR3 is 15 amino acids. Trimming removed 0 bases from V and 0 bases from J, with 5 bases in between. These data originate in a study of cytomegalovirus exposure and HLA in healthy donors. Study context: Around 78 million unique TCR sequences came from HLA-typed donors in an early release.

Regarding the study as a whole: The productive fraction for most TCR beta V segments was about 87% or about 30% in an earlier analysis. In a later analysis, HLA-associated beta chains showed higher expansion and lower generation probabilities than comparable chains.

The J gene is TRBJ1-4, the V gene TRBV6-5, with D hard to call. The clonotype comes from a human donor in good health. Sequencing input: PBMCs. CDR3 sequence reads: CASSYSVTTNEKLFF. The DNA for the CDR3 is TGTGCCAGCAGTTACTCCGTTACAACTAATGAAAAACTGTTTTTT.